This is a list of T cell receptor beta chains from one sample in a study of T cell responses to AZD1222 COVID-19 vaccine. Clones were sequenced by immunoSEQ multiplex PCR, and TCRdb holds only the in-frame ones, with some missing. Of more than 85,000 clones listed, roughly 90% were seen once; the top ten hold around 13%. The material sequenced was peripheral blood, taken on day 0 of MenACWY control vaccination. Receptor source: an adult in good health. The CDR3 runs from the conserved cysteine through the conserved F or W. The order of the fields is D gene, V gene, CDR3 length, J gene, clone size, CDR3 DNA, CDR3 protein. A D gene is named only where the DNA matches it firmly. Size values are once, few and many counts, or a class for expanded clones, and some rows have none.

d_gene: NA; v_gene: TRBV30; len: 15; j_gene: TRBJ2-4; abundance: few; CDR3nt: TGTGCCTGGAGTGTTGGCATTTTGGGCAAAAACATTCAGTACTTC; CDR3aa: CAWSVGILGKNIQYF
d_gene: TRBD2; v_gene: TRBV29-1; len: 15; j_gene: TRBJ2-7; abundance: NA; CDR3nt: TGCAGCGTGACCGATGTGGGCGGGAGTTCCTACGAGCAGTACTTC; CDR3aa: CSVTDVGGSSYEQYF
d_gene: NA; v_gene: TRBV24-1; len: 15; j_gene: TRBJ2-7; abundance: NA; CDR3nt: TGTGCCACCAGTGACGCTGGGGGCGGGAGCTACGAGCAGTACTTC; CDR3aa: CATSDAGGGSYEQYF
d_gene: NA; v_gene: TRBV27; len: 14; j_gene: TRBJ2-3; abundance: NA; CDR3nt: TGTGCCAGCAGTTTTCTGAGGGAGATAGATACGCAGTATTTT; CDR3aa: CASSFLREIDTQYF
d_gene: NA; v_gene: TRBV27; len: 16; j_gene: TRBJ2-1; abundance: NA; CDR3nt: TGTGCCAGCAGTATCATATTGAGGGGGGCCGACAATGAGCAGTTCTTC; CDR3aa: CASSIILRGADNEQFF
d_gene: NA; v_gene: TRBV30; len: 13; j_gene: TRBJ2-7; abundance: NA; CDR3nt: TGTGCCTGGAGCATCGACAGTGCCTACGAGCAGTACTTC; CDR3aa: CAWSIDSAYEQYF
d_gene: NA; v_gene: TRBV6-1; len: 15; j_gene: TRBJ2-1; abundance: NA; CDR3nt: TGTGCCAGCAGTGAAGGGCCTCACCCCGGGGATGAGCAGTTCTTC; CDR3aa: CASSEGPHPGDEQFF
d_gene: NA; v_gene: TRBV28; len: 11; j_gene: TRBJ1-3; abundance: once; CDR3nt: TGTGCCAGCAACTCTGGAAACACCATATATTTT; CDR3aa: CASNSGNTIYF
d_gene: NA; v_gene: TRBV5-1; len: 15; j_gene: TRBJ2-2; abundance: NA; CDR3nt: TGCGCCAGCACCCTGGGGGTCGCGATCTACGGGGAGCTGTTTTTT; CDR3aa: CASTLGVAIYGELFF
d_gene: NA; v_gene: TRBV2; len: 12; j_gene: TRBJ2-7; abundance: NA; CDR3nt: TGTGCCAGCAGTGTTGATGGCTACGAGCAGTACTTC; CDR3aa: CASSVDGYEQYF
d_gene: TRBD1; v_gene: TRBV30; len: 14; j_gene: TRBJ1-5; abundance: NA; CDR3nt: TGTGCCTGGAGTCTAGGGACAGGCAATCAGCCCCAGCATTTT; CDR3aa: CAWSLGTGNQPQHF
d_gene: NA; v_gene: TRBV6-4; len: 16; j_gene: TRBJ2-2; abundance: NA; CDR3nt: TGTGCCACCGTACCCGGGCCCAGACCCTTCACCGGGGAGCTGTTTTTT; CDR3aa: CATVPGPRPFTGELFF
d_gene: NA; v_gene: TRBV3-1/TRBV3-2; len: 13; j_gene: TRBJ2-5; abundance: NA; CDR3nt: TGTGCCAGCAGCCAAGGGGTCCAAGAGACCCAGTACTTC; CDR3aa: CASSQGVQETQYF
d_gene: NA; v_gene: TRBV3-1/TRBV3-2; len: 14; j_gene: TRBJ2-3; abundance: NA; CDR3nt: TGTGCCACCCTAATTGGGGGTTACACAGATACGCAGTATTTT; CDR3aa: CATLIGGYTDTQYF
d_gene: TRBD2; v_gene: TRBV7-3; len: 15; j_gene: TRBJ2-2; abundance: NA; CDR3nt: TGTGCCAGCACCCCGAGCGGGAGGAACACCGGGGAGCTGTTTTTT; CDR3aa: CASTPSGRNTGELFF
d_gene: NA; v_gene: TRBV5-1; len: 13; j_gene: TRBJ1-1; abundance: NA; CDR3nt: TGCGCCAGCTCGGACGGGGGTAACACTGAAGCTTTCTTT; CDR3aa: CASSDGGNTEAFF
d_gene: NA; v_gene: TRBV28; len: 12; j_gene: TRBJ2-7; abundance: NA; CDR3nt: TGTGCCAGCAGTTTTTCAGCTTACGAGCAGTACTTC; CDR3aa: CASSFSAYEQYF
d_gene: TRBD1; v_gene: TRBV9; len: 15; j_gene: TRBJ2-1; abundance: NA; CDR3nt: TGTGCCAGCAGCCCGGAGGACAGGGCATACAATGAGCAGTTCTTC; CDR3aa: CASSPEDRAYNEQFF
d_gene: NA; v_gene: TRBV5-1; len: 11; j_gene: TRBJ1-2; abundance: NA; CDR3nt: TGCGCCAGCAGTCGGGAGGGTGGCTACACCTTC; CDR3aa: CASSREGGYTF
d_gene: NA; v_gene: TRBV5-4; len: 13; j_gene: TRBJ2-5; abundance: NA; CDR3nt: TGTGCCAGCAGCTTTGTGGGGCGGGAGACCCAGTACTTC; CDR3aa: CASSFVGRETQYF
d_gene: NA; v_gene: TRBV3-1/TRBV3-2; len: 18; j_gene: TRBJ1-3; abundance: NA; CDR3nt: TGTGCCAGCAGTCCCGAAAGAGGGGGAATCCCCCGTGGAAACACCATATATTTT; CDR3aa: CASSPERGGIPRGNTIYF
d_gene: NA; v_gene: TRBV12-3/TRBV12-4; len: 12; j_gene: TRBJ2-7; abundance: NA; CDR3nt: TGTGCCAGCAGTCCTAACAGGGTCGAGCAGTACTTC; CDR3aa: CASSPNRVEQYF
d_gene: NA; v_gene: TRBV7-6; len: 17; j_gene: TRBJ2-6; abundance: once; CDR3nt: TGTGCCAGCAGCTTAGTTCCAAAGAGCTCTGGGGCCAACGTCCTGACTTTC; CDR3aa: CASSLVPKSSGANVLTF
d_gene: NA; v_gene: TRBV19; len: 14; j_gene: TRBJ2-1; abundance: NA; CDR3nt: TGTGCCAGTAGCTCGGCGACGGAGCAGGTGGAGCAGTTCTTC; CDR3aa: CASSSATEQVEQFF
d_gene: NA; v_gene: TRBV9; len: 15; j_gene: TRBJ2-1; abundance: NA; CDR3nt: TGTGCCAGCAGCGTAGATCCAGGGTCGTACAATGAGCAGTTCTTC; CDR3aa: CASSVDPGSYNEQFF
d_gene: TRBD1; v_gene: TRBV30; len: 17; j_gene: TRBJ1-2; abundance: NA; CDR3nt: TGTGCCTGGATTAACTCCCCCGGACAGGGCGTACCTTATGGCTACACCTTC; CDR3aa: CAWINSPGQGVPYGYTF
d_gene: NA; v_gene: TRBV4-3; len: 16; j_gene: TRBJ1-2; abundance: NA; CDR3nt: TGCGCCAGCAGCCAAGGTGGAGGTCAATTTAACTATGGCTACACCTTC; CDR3aa: CASSQGGGQFNYGYTF
d_gene: NA; v_gene: TRBV30; len: 12; j_gene: TRBJ2-5; abundance: once; CDR3nt: TGTGCCTGGAGTGTACATCGGGAGACCCAGTACTTC; CDR3aa: CAWSVHRETQYF
d_gene: NA; v_gene: TRBV11-2; len: 15; j_gene: TRBJ1-3; abundance: NA; CDR3nt: TGTGCCAGCAGCTCTGTACATCTGCGGAGAAACACCATATATTTT; CDR3aa: CASSSVHLRRNTIYF
d_gene: NA; v_gene: TRBV6-5; len: 15; j_gene: TRBJ1-6; abundance: NA; CDR3nt: TGTGCCAGCAGTTACTCGAGGGTACAGGGTTCACCCCTCCACTTT; CDR3aa: CASSYSRVQGSPLHF
d_gene: TRBD1; v_gene: TRBV2; len: 14; j_gene: TRBJ1-4; abundance: once; CDR3nt: TGTGCCAGCATCCGGACAGGGGTTAGTGAAAAACTGTTTTTT; CDR3aa: CASIRTGVSEKLFF
d_gene: TRBD1; v_gene: TRBV7-7; len: 14; j_gene: TRBJ2-1; abundance: NA; CDR3nt: TGTGCCAGCAGCTCTACGACAGGGTTAGGTGAGCAGTTCTTC; CDR3aa: CASSSTTGLGEQFF
d_gene: TRBD1; v_gene: TRBV12-3/TRBV12-4; len: 12; j_gene: TRBJ1-4; abundance: NA; CDR3nt: TGTGCCAGCAGTCCCCGACAGGGAACACTGTTTTTT; CDR3aa: CASSPRQGTLFF
d_gene: NA; v_gene: TRBV30; len: 13; j_gene: TRBJ1-1; abundance: NA; CDR3nt: TGTGCCTGGCGCTCTACTGGGAGCCGGGAAGCTTTCTTT; CDR3aa: CAWRSTGSREAFF
d_gene: TRBD2; v_gene: TRBV10-1; len: 15; j_gene: TRBJ2-7; abundance: NA; CDR3nt: TGCGCCAGCAGTGAGCCGGGACTAGCGGGAGTGGAGCAGTACTTC; CDR3aa: CASSEPGLAGVEQYF
d_gene: NA; v_gene: TRBV30; len: 13; j_gene: TRBJ1-2; abundance: NA; CDR3nt: TGTGCCTGGAGTGAGCGTCTTGAATTGAGCTACACCTTC; CDR3aa: CAWSERLELSYTF
d_gene: TRBD2; v_gene: TRBV7-6; len: 18; j_gene: TRBJ2-3; abundance: NA; CDR3nt: TGTGCCAGCAGCTTAGTAGCGGGGGAACTGGGAGGGACAGATACGCAGTATTTT; CDR3aa: CASSLVAGELGGTDTQYF
d_gene: NA; v_gene: TRBV30; len: 14; j_gene: TRBJ1-3; abundance: NA; CDR3nt: TGTGCCTGGAGTCTACGGAGCTCTGGAAACACCATATATTTT; CDR3aa: CAWSLRSSGNTIYF
d_gene: NA; v_gene: TRBV28; len: 15; j_gene: TRBJ1-2; abundance: NA; CDR3nt: TGTGCCAGCAGTTTATCCGGGGGGCCCGTATATGGCTACACCTTC; CDR3aa: CASSLSGGPVYGYTF
d_gene: NA; v_gene: TRBV30; len: 14; j_gene: TRBJ1-1; abundance: NA; CDR3nt: TGTGCCTGGGAAAAAGGGGTACGAGGGACTGAAGCTTTCTTT; CDR3aa: CAWEKGVRGTEAFF
d_gene: NA; v_gene: TRBV6-1; len: 12; j_gene: TRBJ1-2; abundance: NA; CDR3nt: TGTGCCAGCAGTGAAGGGGGTGTGGGCTACACCTTC; CDR3aa: CASSEGGVGYTF
d_gene: NA; v_gene: TRBV5-8; len: 16; j_gene: TRBJ2-7; abundance: NA; CDR3nt: TGTGCCAGCAGCCCGCTCCTCCGGGAGTTATCCTACGAGCAGTACTTC; CDR3aa: CASSPLLRELSYEQYF
d_gene: NA; v_gene: TRBV28; len: 13; j_gene: TRBJ1-5; abundance: NA; CDR3nt: TGTGCCAGCAACAGTTATAGCAATCAGCCCCAGCATTTT; CDR3aa: CASNSYSNQPQHF